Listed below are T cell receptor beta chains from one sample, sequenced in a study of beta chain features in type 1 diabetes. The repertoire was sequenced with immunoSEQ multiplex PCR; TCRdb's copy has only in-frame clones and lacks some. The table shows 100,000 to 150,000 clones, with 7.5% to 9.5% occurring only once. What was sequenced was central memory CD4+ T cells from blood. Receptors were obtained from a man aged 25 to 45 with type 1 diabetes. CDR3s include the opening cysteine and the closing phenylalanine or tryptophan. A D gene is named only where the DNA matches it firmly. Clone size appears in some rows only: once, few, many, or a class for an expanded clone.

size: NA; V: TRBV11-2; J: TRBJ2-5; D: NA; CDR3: CASSSTGAGGTQYF; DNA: TGTGCCAGCAGCTCTACGGGCGCCGGGGGGACCCAGTACTTC
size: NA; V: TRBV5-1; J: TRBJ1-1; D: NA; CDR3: CASSFSGKSGTEAFF; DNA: TGCGCCAGCAGCTTTTCGGGGAAATCAGGCACTGAAGCTTTCTTT
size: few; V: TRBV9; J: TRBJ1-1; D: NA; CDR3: CASSVGKGEAFF; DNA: TGTGCCAGCAGCGTAGGAAAGGGGGAAGCTTTCTTT
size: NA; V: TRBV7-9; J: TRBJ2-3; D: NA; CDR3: CASSSNRVDTQYF; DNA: TGTGCCAGCAGCTCTAACAGGGTTGATACGCAGTATTTT
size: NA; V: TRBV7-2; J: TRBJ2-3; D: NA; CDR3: CASTVRGGTDTQYF; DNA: TGTGCCAGCACCGTAAGGGGGGGAACAGATACGCAGTATTTT
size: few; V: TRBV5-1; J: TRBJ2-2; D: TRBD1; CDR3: CASNPGQGIPNTGELFF; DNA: TGCGCCAGCAACCCGGGACAGGGGATCCCTAACACCGGGGAGCTGTTTTTT
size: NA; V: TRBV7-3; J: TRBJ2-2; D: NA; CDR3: CASSTYLNTGELFF; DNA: TGTGCCAGCAGCACCTATCTGAACACCGGGGAGCTGTTTTTT
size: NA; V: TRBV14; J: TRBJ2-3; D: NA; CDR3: CASSQYHSYTDTQYF; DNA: TGTGCCAGCAGCCAATATCACAGCTACACAGATACGCAGTATTTT
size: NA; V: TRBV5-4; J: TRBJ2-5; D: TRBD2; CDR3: CASSSLLAGETQYF; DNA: TGTGCCAGCAGCTCTCTTTTAGCGGGAGAGACCCAGTACTTC
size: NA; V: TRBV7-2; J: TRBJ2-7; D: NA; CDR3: CASSLRSSVRYEQYF; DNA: TGTGCCAGCAGCCTGAGAAGTTCCGTTCGCTACGAGCAGTACTTC
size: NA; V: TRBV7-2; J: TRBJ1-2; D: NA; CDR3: CASSPREANYGYTF; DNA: TGTGCCAGCAGCCCCCGGGAGGCTAACTATGGCTACACCTTC
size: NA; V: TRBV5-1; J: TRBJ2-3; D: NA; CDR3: CASNMGLTDTQYF; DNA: TGCGCCAGCAACATGGGGCTTACAGATACGCAGTATTTT
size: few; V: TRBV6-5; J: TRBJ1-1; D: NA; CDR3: CASSPTSGGTEAFF; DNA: TGTGCCAGCAGCCCCACTTCGGGAGGAACTGAAGCTTTCTTT
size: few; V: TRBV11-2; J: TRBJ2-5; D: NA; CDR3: CASSFRLEETQYF; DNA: TGTGCCAGCAGCTTCCGACTAGAAGAGACCCAGTACTTC
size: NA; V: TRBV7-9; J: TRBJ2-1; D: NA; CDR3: CASSLEEEQFF; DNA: TGTGCCAGCAGCTTAGAAGAGGAGCAGTTCTTC
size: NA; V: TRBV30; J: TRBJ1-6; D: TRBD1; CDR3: CAWNLRDRGNSPLHF; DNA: TGTGCCTGGAACCTCCGGGACAGAGGTAATTCACCCCTCCACTTT
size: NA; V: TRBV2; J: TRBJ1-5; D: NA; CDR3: CASSEGQSHQPQHF; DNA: TGTGCCAGCAGTGAAGGGCAGTCCCATCAGCCCCAGCATTTT
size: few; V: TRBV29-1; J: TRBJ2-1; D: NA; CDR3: CSVGRGSYNEQFF; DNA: TGCAGCGTTGGACGGGGCTCCTACAATGAGCAGTTCTTC
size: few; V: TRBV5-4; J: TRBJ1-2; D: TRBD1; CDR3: CASSSGGTAANYGYTF; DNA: TGTGCCAGCAGCTCCGGCGGGACAGCAGCTAACTATGGCTACACCTTC
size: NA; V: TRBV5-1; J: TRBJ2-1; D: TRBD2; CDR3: CASSLKAGGNNEQFF; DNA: TGCGCCAGCAGCTTGAAAGCGGGGGGAAACAATGAGCAGTTCTTC
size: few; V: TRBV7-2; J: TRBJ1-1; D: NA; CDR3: CASSTQANTEAFF; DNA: TGTGCCAGCAGCACCCAAGCGAACACTGAAGCTTTCTTT
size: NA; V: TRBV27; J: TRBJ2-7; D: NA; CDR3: CASSLVSSYEQYF; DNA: TGTGCCAGCAGTTTGGTTAGCTCCTACGAGCAGTACTTC
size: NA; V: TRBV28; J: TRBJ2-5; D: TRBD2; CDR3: CASSLAGAQETQYF; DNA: TGTGCCAGCAGCCTAGCGGGGGCTCAAGAGACCCAGTACTTC
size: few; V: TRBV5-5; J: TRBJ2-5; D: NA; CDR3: CASSFETQETQYF; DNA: TGTGCCAGCAGCTTCGAGACTCAAGAGACCCAGTACTTC
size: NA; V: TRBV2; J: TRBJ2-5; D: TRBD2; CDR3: CASSEDLAGGPETQYF; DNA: TGTGCCAGCAGTGAAGACCTTGCGGGGGGGCCGGAGACCCAGTACTTC
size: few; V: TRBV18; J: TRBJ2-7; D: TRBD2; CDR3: CASSPGLAGTSYEQYF; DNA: TGTGCCAGCTCACCGGGACTAGCGGGGACCTCCTACGAGCAGTACTTC
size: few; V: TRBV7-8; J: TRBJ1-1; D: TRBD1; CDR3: CASSLGGQGFEAFF; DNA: TGTGCCAGCAGCTTAGGGGGACAGGGGTTCGAAGCTTTCTTT
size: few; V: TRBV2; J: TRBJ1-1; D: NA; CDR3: CASSEQGFMNTEAFF; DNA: TGTGCCAGCAGTGAACAGGGATTCATGAACACTGAAGCTTTCTTT
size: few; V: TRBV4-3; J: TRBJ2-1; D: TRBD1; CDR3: CASSQDPTGGYEQFF; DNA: TGCGCCAGCAGCCAAGATCCGACAGGGGGTTATGAGCAGTTCTTC
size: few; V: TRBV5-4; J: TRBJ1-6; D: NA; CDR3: CASSQDRVNSPLHF; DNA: TGTGCCAGCAGCCAAGATCGGGTTAATTCACCCCTCCACTTT
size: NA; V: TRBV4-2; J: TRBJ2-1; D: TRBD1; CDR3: CATQGQGAGDEQFF; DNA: TGTGCCACCCAGGGACAGGGAGCTGGGGATGAGCAGTTCTTC
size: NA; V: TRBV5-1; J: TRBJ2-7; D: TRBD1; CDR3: CASRSGQNYEQYF; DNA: TGCGCCAGCCGCTCGGGACAGAATTACGAGCAGTACTTC
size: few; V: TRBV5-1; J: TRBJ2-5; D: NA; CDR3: CASSLGGDETQYF; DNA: TGCGCCAGCAGCTTGGGGGGAGATGAAACCCAGTACTTC
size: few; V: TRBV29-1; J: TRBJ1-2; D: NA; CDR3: CSVDNSVTYGYTF; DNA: TGCAGCGTTGATAACAGTGTCACCTATGGCTACACCTTC
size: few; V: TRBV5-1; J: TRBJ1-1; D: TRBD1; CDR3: CASSPNLDREAFF; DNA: TGCGCCAGCAGCCCCAACCTGGACAGGGAGGCTTTCTTT
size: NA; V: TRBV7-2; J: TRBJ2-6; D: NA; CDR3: CASSSDSSGANVLTF; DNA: TGTGCCAGCAGCTCTGACAGCTCTGGGGCCAACGTCCTGACTTTC
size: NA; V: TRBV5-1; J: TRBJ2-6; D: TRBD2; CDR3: CASSLLGGGDSGANVLTF; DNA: TGCGCCAGCAGCCTCCTGGGCGGGGGGGACTCTGGGGCCAACGTCCTGACTTTC
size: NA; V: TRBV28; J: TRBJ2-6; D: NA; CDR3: CASSLTRDLLVSGANVLTF; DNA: TGTGCCAGCAGTTTGACCCGGGACTTACTCGTCTCTGGGGCCAACGTCCTGACTTTC
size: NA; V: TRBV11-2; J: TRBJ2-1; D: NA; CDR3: CASSLERWNEQFF; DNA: TGTGCCAGCAGCTTAGAGAGATGGAATGAGCAGTTCTTC
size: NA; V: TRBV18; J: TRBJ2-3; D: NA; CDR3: CASSPPMGQTDTQYF; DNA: TGTGCCAGCTCACCACCGATGGGACAAACAGATACGCAGTATTTT
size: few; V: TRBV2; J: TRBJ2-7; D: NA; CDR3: CASSVLYEQYF; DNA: TGTGCCAGCAGTGTTCTCTACGAGCAGTACTTC
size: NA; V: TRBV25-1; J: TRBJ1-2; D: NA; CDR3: CASSLGTRYGYTF; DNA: TGTGCCAGCAGCCTCGGGACACGCTATGGCTACACCTTC
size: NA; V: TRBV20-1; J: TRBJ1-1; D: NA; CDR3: CSVLDRTEAFF; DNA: TGCAGTGTATTGGACAGAACTGAAGCTTTCTTT
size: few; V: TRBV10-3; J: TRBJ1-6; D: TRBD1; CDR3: CAISSGQGNSPLHF; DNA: TGTGCCATCAGTTCGGGACAGGGGAATTCACCCCTCCACTTT
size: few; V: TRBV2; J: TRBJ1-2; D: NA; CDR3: CASSGSPGGYTF; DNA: TGTGCCAGCAGCGGGTCACCGGGTGGCTACACCTTC
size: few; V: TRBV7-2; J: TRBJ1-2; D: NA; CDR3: CASSLGVGANYGYTF; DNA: TGTGCCAGCAGCTTAGGGGTTGGAGCTAACTATGGCTACACCTTC
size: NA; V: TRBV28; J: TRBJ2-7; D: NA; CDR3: CASSLGGGAFSYEQYF; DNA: TGTGCCAGCAGTTTAGGGGGCGGAGCCTTCTCCTACGAGCAGTACTTC
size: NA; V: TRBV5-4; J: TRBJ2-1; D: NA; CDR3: CASSFGGSYNEQFF; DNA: TGTGCCAGCAGCTTTGGGGGGTCCTACAATGAGCAGTTCTTC
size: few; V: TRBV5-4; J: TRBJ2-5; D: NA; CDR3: CASSSQGQETQYF; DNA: TGTGCCAGCAGCTCCCAGGGGCAGGAGACCCAGTACTTC